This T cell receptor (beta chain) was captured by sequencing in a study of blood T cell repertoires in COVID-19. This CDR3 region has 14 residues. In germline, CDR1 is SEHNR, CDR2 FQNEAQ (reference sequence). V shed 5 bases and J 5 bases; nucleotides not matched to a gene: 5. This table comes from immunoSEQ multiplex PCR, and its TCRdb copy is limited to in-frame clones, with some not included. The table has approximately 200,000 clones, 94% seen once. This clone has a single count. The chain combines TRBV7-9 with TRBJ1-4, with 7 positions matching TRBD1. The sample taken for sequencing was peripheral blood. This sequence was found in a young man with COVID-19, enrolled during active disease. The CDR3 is CASSAQGQNEKLFF. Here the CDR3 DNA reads TGTGCCAGCAGCGCACAGGGGCAAAATGAAAAACTGTTTTTT.